Below are 24 T cell receptor beta chains sequenced from a single sample in a study of shared clonotypes between healthy human individuals. Using immunoSEQ multiplex PCR, the repertoire was profiled, and TCRdb retains in-frame clones only, with some absent. Counted here are some 2 million clones, 90% to 95% occurring once; the ten biggest clones make up more than 0.1%. Sequencing was done on a sample of naive CD4+ T cells sorted from blood. Subset given: CD45RA+ positively selected. The source of these receptors is a man aged 18 to 30 in good health.

This sequence joins TRBV6-5 and TRBJ2-1; 8 nucleotides line up with TRBD2. Per the germline V gene, CDR1 is MNHEY and CDR2 is SVGAGI. After removal of 4 bases from V and 3 bases from J, the junction contained 5 bases not matched to a gene. The CDR3 has 15 residues. The chain's CDR3 is CASSSPGLGYNEQFF. CDR3 DNA: TGTGCCAGCAGTTCACCGGGACTAGGCTACAATGAGCAGTTCTTC.

The chain combines TRBV28 with TRBJ2-3; D not certain. There are 13 residues in the CDR3. V lost 1 base and J 12 bases, leaving 14 bases between the germline ends. Germline V gives CDR1 MDHEN, CDR2 SYDVKM. In DNA form, the CDR3 reads TGTGCCAGCAGTTTATCCAGGACGTCGGTCCAGTATTTT. Protein product: CASSLSRTSVQYF.

The rearrangement uses TRBV7-8 and TRBJ1-2, with 7 bases that match TRBD1. The junction had 5 bases not matched to a gene; V was cut back by 4 bases and J by 6 bases. This CDR3 is built from 13 residues. Germline V gene data show CDR1 as SGHVS and CDR2 as FQNEAQ. CDR3 sequence: CASSSGTVHGYTF. Written as DNA, the CDR3 is TGTGCCAGCAGCTCGGGGACAGTCCATGGCTACACCTTC.

This sequence joins TRBV6-6 and TRBJ2-2; TRBD2 is a possible D gene (6 bases). V was shortened by 5 bases and J by 4 bases, with 14 bases between the two germline ends. The V gene's germline CDR1 is MNHNY and CDR2 SVGAGI (reference sequence). The CDR3 is 15 amino acids. The CDR3: CASSPLGGSTGELFF. The CDR3 bases are TGTGCCAGCAGTCCCCTGGGGGGTAGCACCGGGGAGCTGTTTTTT.

The chain recombines TRBV6-1 with TRBJ1-5; D gene ambiguous. Germline V CDR1 and CDR2: MNHNS, SASEGT. CDR3 length: 16 residues. Trimming left V 1 base short and J 2 bases short, with 12 bases between. CDR3 sequence (DNA): TGTGCCAGCAGTGAAGGATGGCAGGCGGGCAATCAGCCCCAGCATTTT. It codes for CASSEGWQAGNQPQHF.

The rearrangement links TRBV7-9 to TRBJ2-3, with D hard to call. CDR1 is SEHNR and CDR2 is FQNEAQ in the germline V gene (reference sequence). The CDR3 spans 14 residues. The V end lost 3 bases, the J end lost 5 bases, and 12 bases lay between the germline ends. As DNA, the CDR3 is TGTGCCAGCAGCTTGAATAGCATGTTAGATACGCAGTATTTT. Translated, it gives CASSLNSMLDTQYF. The whole variable domain, filled in from reference TRBV7-9 and TRBJ2-3, reads DTGVSQNPRHKITKRGQNVTFRCDPISEHNRLYWYRQTLGQGPEFLTYFQNEAQLEKSRLLSDRFSAERPKGSFSTLEIQRTEQGDSAMYLCASSLNSMLDTQYFGPGTRLTVL.

The chain employs TRBV10-3 and TRBJ2-1; maybe TRBD2 (6 bases). V was clipped by 7 bases and J by 4 bases, with 17 bases between them. The length of the CDR3 is 15 residues. Germline CDR1 reads ENHRY; CDR2 reads SYGVKD. Here the CDR3 reads CAIKVSGGTYNEQFF. The CDR3 DNA sequence: TGTGCCATCAAAGTTAGTGGCGGGACTTACAATGAGCAGTTCTTC.

The chain combines TRBV29-1 with TRBJ2-7; D perhaps matches TRBD1 (6 bases). Germline CDR1 reads SQVTM; CDR2 reads ANQGSEA. The CDR3 extends over 12 amino acids. The V gene lost 7 bases and the J gene lost 2 bases, with 12 bases spanning the gap. This CDR3 reads CSASRDTYEQYF. DNA of the CDR3: TGCAGCGCGTCCAGGGACACCTACGAGCAGTACTTC.

Worth noting for this clone: A read error may account for a junction end that differs from germline. The chain employs TRBV6-8 and TRBJ1-6; D is undetermined. This CDR3 comprises 13 residues. Germline values: CDR1 MNHGY, CDR2 SAAAGT. DNA for the CDR3: TGTGGCAGCACCCACCCTAATAATTCACCCCTCCACTTT. Translation: CGSTHPNNSPLHF.

CDR3 loop: CAWSVGFRGRMTYEQYF. CDR3 coding DNA: TGTGCCTGGAGTGTAGGGTTCCGCGGCAGGATGACCTACGAGCAGTACTTC. The chain is built from TRBV30 and TRBJ2-7; D remains ambiguous. This CDR3 has 17 amino acids. Germline V gene sequence: CDR1 GTSNPN, CDR2 SVGIG (reference sequence). Trimming cost V 0 bases and J 2 bases, with 20 bases left between them.

The J gene is TRBJ2-5, the V gene TRBV7-3; perhaps D is TRBD1 or TRBD2 (5 bases each). CDR1 SGHTA and CDR2 FQGTGA come from the germline V gene. This CDR3 has 13 residues. V was trimmed by 5 bases and J by 7 bases, leaving 14 bases between them. This CDR3 reads CASSQGPGGTQYF. The CDR3 coding sequence is TGTGCCAGCAGCCAAGGACCTGGGGGGACCCAGTACTTC.

The chain employs TRBV6-1 and TRBJ2-3; TRBD1 matches 7 bases. V was pared by 8 bases and J by 1 base, with 9 bases of the junction left unmatched. CDR3 length: 15 amino acids. Germline CDR1 MNHNS, CDR2 SASEGT. The CDR3 DNA follows: TGTGCCAGCGGGAAGGGGGCACTTGGCACAGATACGCAGTATTTT. It specifies CASGKGALGTDTQYF.

The rearrangement uses TRBV28 and TRBJ1-1, with D unclear. The V gene lost 6 bases and the J gene lost 5 bases, with 13 bases spanning the gap. This CDR3 is built from 13 residues. Germline values: CDR1 MDHEN, CDR2 SYDVKM. The chain's CDR3 is CASSLPSRTEAFF. The CDR3, as DNA: TGTGCCAGCAGCCTCCCGAGCCGAACTGAAGCTTTCTTT.

The V call is TRBV7-3, the J call TRBJ1-2; maybe TRBD1 (5 bases). There are 11 residues in the CDR3. Germline CDR1 SGHTA, CDR2 FQGTGA. V lost 10 bases to trimming and J lost 2 bases, with 8 bases between them. The CDR3 region has the DNA TGTGCCACCCGGGACAACTATGGCTACACCTTC. Its translation is CATRDNYGYTF.

The chain joins TRBV6-4 to TRBJ2-7; TRBD2 might be the D (5 bases). The germline CDR1 and CDR2 sequences are MRHNA and SNTAGT. V dropped 10 bases and J dropped 5 bases, with 27 bases sitting between them. This CDR3 contains 16 residues. CDR3 loop: CAILHPRDLSRNEQYF. As DNA, the CDR3 is TGTGCCATCCTACACCCCCGGGATCTCAGCCGCAACGAGCAGTACTTC.

This clone was found once. The CDR3 DNA follows: TGCGCCAGCAGCTTGGAAGGCCGGGCCGGAGGCTACACCTTC. Its protein product is CASSLEGRAGGYTF. The genes are TRBV5-1 and TRBJ1-2; D not certain. Trimming left V 0 bases short and J 8 bases short, with 14 bases between. Germline-derived CDR1 and CDR2 are SGHRS and YFSETQ. The CDR3 covers 14 residues.

The genes are TRBV5-4 and TRBJ1-4; 7 bases align to TRBD1. This CDR3 contains 14 residues. V shed 4 bases, J shed 4 bases, and the junction held 4 bases outside the gene matches. Germline values: CDR1 SGHNT, CDR2 YYREEE (reference sequence). The CDR3 protein is CASSRQGNNEKLFF. Written as DNA, the CDR3 is TGTGCCAGCAGCCGACAGGGCAATAATGAAAAACTGTTTTTT.

The gene calls are TRBV11-1 and TRBJ2-2; 8 nucleotides line up with TRBD1. With 2 bases clipped from V and 6 bases from J, the junction kept 8 bases outside the gene matches. Germline V gives CDR1 SGHAT, CDR2 FQDESV (reference sequence). CDR3 length: 16 amino acids. Written as DNA, the CDR3 is TGTGCCAGCAGCTTACGCAGGGGGCTTTTACCCGGGGAGCTGTTTTTT. This sequence encodes CASSLRRGLLPGELFF.

J is TRBJ2-7 and V is TRBV20-1; D call uncertain. Germline V gives CDR1 DFQATT, CDR2 SNEGSKA (reference sequence). The germline V and J ends were trimmed by 5 bases and 2 bases, with 7 bases remaining between them. This CDR3 spans 11 amino acids. The CDR3 DNA reads TGCAGTGCTCTCCTCGCCTACGAGCAGTACTTC. Encoded protein: CSALLAYEQYF.

The chain employs TRBV5-6 and TRBJ2-2; the D is unclear. The CDR3 extends over 17 amino acids. From germline, CDR1 is SGHDT and CDR2 YYEEEE. Trimming shortened V by 4 bases and J by 0 bases, and 16 bases separated the two germline ends. The CDR3 DNA sequence: TGTGCCAGCAGCCCGGAACGGCAGAGACCGAACACCGGGGAGCTGTTTTTT. Protein: CASSPERQRPNTGELFF.

CDR3 protein: CSANTGYEQYF. As DNA, the CDR3 is TGCAGTGCTAACACAGGGTACGAGCAGTACTTC. The rearrangement links TRBV20-1 to TRBJ2-7, with D perhaps TRBD1 (6 bases). This CDR3 spans 11 amino acids. Germline-derived CDR1 and CDR2 are DFQATT and SNEGSKA (reference sequence). V lost 4 bases and J 4 bases, leaving 8 bases between the germline ends.

The rearrangement links TRBV7-9 to TRBJ1-1; tentative D call: TRBD1 (5 bases). CDR3 length: 18 residues. V lost 2 bases to trimming and J lost 6 bases, with 25 bases between them. Germline values: CDR1 SEHNR, CDR2 FQNEAQ (reference sequence). The CDR3 here is CASSLSWGNQRRSAEAFF. The CDR3 DNA sequence: TGTGCCAGCAGCTTAAGTTGGGGCAACCAACGGCGTAGCGCTGAAGCTTTCTTT.

This rearrangement joins TRBV5-4 to TRBJ2-7, with 9 bases fitting TRBD1. Germline V gene data show CDR1 as SGHNT and CDR2 as YYREEE (reference sequence). There are 14 residues in the CDR3. The DNA for the CDR3 is TGTGCTCTCAGGCGGGACAGGGACTCCTACGAGCAGTACTTC. This sequence encodes CALRRDRDSYEQYF.

The gene calls are TRBV2 and TRBJ2-7, with 12 bases that match TRBD2. V dropped 8 bases and J dropped 7; count of bases not matched to a gene: 6. This CDR3 is 13 amino acids long. Germline CDR1 and CDR2: SNHLY and FYNNEI. The CDR3 loop reads CASRLAGVREQYF. In DNA, the CDR3 is TGTGCCAGCCGACTAGCGGGAGTTCGGGAGCAGTACTTC.